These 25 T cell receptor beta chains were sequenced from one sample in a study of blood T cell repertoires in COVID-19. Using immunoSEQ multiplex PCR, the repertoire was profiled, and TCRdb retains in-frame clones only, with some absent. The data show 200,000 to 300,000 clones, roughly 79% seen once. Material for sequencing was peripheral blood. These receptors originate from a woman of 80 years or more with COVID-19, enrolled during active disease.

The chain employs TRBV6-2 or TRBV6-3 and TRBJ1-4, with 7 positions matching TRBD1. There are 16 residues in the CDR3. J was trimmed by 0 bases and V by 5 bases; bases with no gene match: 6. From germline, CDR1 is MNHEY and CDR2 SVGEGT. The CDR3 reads CASSRTGSATNEKLFF. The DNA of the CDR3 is TGTGCCAGCAGTAGGACAGGATCGGCAACTAATGAAAAACTGTTTTTT.

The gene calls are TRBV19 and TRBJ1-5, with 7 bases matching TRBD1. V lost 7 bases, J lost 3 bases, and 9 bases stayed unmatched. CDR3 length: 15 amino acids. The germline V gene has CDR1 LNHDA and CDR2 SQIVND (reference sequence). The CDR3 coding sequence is TGTGCCAGTACTCACCCGGGACAGATCAATCAGCCCCAGCATTTT. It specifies CASTHPGQINQPQHF. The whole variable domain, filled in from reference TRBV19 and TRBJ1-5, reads DGGITQSPKYLFRKEGQNVTLSCEQNLNHDAMYWYRQDPGQGLRLIYYSQIVNDFQKGDIAEGYSVSREKKESFPLTVTSAQKNPTAFYLCASTHPGQINQPQHFGDGTRLSIL.

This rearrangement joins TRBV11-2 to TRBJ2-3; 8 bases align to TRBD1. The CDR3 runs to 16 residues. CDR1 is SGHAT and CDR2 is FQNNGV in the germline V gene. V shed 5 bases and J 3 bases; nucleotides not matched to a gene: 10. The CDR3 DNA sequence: TGTGCCAGCAGCGGGCCGTGGGACAGGACAACAGATACGCAGTATTTT. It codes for CASSGPWDRTTDTQYF.

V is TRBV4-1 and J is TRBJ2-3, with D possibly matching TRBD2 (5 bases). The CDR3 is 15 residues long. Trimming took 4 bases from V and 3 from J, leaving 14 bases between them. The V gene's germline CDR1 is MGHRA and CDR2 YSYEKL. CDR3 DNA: TGCGCCAGCAGCCGAGCGACTATAGGTACAGATACGCAGTATTTT. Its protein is CASSRATIGTDTQYF.

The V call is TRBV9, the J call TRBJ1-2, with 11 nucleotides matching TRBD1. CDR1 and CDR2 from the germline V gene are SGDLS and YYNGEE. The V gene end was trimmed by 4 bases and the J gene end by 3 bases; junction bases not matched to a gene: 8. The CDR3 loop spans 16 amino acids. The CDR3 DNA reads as TGTGCCAGCAGCAACCCCAGGACAGGGGGCGACTATGGCTACACCTTC. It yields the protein CASSNPRTGGDYGYTF.

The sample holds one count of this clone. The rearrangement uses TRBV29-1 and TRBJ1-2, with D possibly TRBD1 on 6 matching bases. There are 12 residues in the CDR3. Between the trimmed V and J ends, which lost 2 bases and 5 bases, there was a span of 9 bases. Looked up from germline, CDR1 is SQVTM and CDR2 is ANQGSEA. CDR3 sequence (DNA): TGCAGCGTTGAATTACAGGGTTATGGCTACACCTTC. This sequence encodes CSVELQGYGYTF. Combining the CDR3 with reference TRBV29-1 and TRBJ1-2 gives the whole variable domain SAVISQKPSRDICQRGTSLTIQCQVDSQVTMMFWYRQQPGQSLTLIATANQGSEATYESGFVIDKFPISRPNLTFSTLTVSNMSPEDSSIYLCSVELQGYGYTFGSGTRLTVV.

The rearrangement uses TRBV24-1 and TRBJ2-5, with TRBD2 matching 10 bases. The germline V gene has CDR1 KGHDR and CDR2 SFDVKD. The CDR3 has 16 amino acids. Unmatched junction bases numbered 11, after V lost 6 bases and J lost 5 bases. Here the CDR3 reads CATSLLSGGPEETQYF. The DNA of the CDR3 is TGTGCCACCAGTCTACTTAGCGGGGGGCCAGAGGAGACCCAGTACTTC.

CDR3 bases: TGTGCCAGCTCGAAAAAGGGGCCGGGACAGGGACTCTCTGGGGCCAACGTCCTGACTTTC. This encodes CASSKKGPGQGLSGANVLTF. The chain employs TRBV21-1 and TRBJ2-6; whether TRBD1, the table's D call, matches the DNA was not checked. TRBV21-1 is termed a pseudogene. The CDR3 covers 20 residues.

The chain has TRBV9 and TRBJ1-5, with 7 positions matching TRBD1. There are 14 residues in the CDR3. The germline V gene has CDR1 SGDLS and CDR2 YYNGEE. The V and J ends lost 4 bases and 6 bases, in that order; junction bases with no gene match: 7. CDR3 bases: TGTGCCAGCAGCCCGGGAGGGGGCGGTCAGCCCCAGCATTTT. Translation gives CASSPGGGGQPQHF. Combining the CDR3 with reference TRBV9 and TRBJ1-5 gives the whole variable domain DSGVTQTPKHLITATGQRVTLRCSPRSGDLSVYWYQQSLDQGLQFLIQYYNGEERAKGNILERFSAQQFPDLHSELNLSSLELGDSALYFCASSPGGGGQPQHFGDGTRLSIL.

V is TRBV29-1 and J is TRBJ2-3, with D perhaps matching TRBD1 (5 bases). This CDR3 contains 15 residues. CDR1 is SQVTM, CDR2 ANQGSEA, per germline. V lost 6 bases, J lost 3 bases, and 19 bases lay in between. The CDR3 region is CSVRRSRDFTDTQYF. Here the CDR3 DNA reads TGCAGCGTCCGGCGGTCCAGGGATTTTACAGATACGCAGTATTTT.

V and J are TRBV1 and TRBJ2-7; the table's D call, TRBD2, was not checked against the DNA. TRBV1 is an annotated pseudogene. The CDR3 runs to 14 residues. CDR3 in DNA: TGCACCAGCAGCCAAGCGTTGTCTCCCTACGAGCAGTACTTC. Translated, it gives CTSSQALSPYEQYF.

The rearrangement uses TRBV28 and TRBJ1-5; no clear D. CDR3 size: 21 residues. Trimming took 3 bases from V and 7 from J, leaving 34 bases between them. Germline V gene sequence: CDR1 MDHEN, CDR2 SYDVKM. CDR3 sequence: CASSFSRENRHMTGTRQPQHF. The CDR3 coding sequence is TGTGCCAGCAGTTTCTCTAGAGAGAATCGCCATATGACCGGTACACGGCAGCCCCAGCATTTT. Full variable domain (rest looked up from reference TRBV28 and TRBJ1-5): DVKVTQSSRYLVKRTGEKVFLECVQDMDHENMFWYRQDPGLGLRLIYFSYDVKMKEKGDIPEGYSVSREKKERFSLILESASTNQTSMYLCASSFSRENRHMTGTRQPQHFGDGTRLSIL.

The CDR3 DNA is TGCGCCAGCAGCTTGGATCCTAGCAGCACAGATACGCAGTATTTT. As protein: CASSLDPSSTDTQYF. The V gene is TRBV5-1, the J gene TRBJ2-3; TRBD2 might be the D (5 bases). Between the trimmed V and J ends, which lost 0 bases and 0 bases, there was a span of 8 bases. This CDR3 spans 15 amino acids. Germline CDR1 SGHRS, CDR2 YFSETQ. The variable domain in full, completed from reference TRBV5-1 and TRBJ2-3, reads KAGVTQTPRYLIKTRGQQVTLSCSPISGHRSVSWYQQTPGQGLQFLFEYFSETQRNKGNFPGRFSGRQFSNSRSEMNVSTLELGDSALYLCASSLDPSSTDTQYFGPGTRLTVL.

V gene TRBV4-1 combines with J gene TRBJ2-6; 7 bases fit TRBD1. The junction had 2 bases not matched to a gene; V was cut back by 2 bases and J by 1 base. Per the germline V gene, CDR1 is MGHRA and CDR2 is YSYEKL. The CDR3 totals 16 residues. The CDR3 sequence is CASSQPTGSGANVLTF. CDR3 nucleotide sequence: TGCGCCAGCAGCCAACCGACAGGGTCTGGGGCCAACGTCCTGACTTTC.

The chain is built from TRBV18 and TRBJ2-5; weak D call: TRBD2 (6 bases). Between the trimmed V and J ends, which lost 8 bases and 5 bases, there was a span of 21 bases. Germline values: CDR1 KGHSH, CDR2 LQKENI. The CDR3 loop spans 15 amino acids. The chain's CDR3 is CASAEGADRWETQYF. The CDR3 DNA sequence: TGTGCCAGCGCGGAGGGCGCGGACCGTTGGGAGACCCAGTACTTC.

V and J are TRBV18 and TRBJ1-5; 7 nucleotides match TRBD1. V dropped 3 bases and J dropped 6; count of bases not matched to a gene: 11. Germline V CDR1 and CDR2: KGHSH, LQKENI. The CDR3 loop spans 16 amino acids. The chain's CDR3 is CASSPLGQEGGQPQHF. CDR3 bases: TGTGCCAGCTCACCCCTCGGACAGGAAGGAGGTCAGCCCCAGCATTTT.

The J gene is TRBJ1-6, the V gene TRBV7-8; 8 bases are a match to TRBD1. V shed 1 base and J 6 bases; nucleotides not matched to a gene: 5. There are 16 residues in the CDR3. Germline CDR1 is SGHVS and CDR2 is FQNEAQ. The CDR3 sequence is CASSLEGTGTNSPLHF. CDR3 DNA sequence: TGTGCCAGCAGCTTAGAAGGGACAGGAACTAATTCACCCCTCCACTTT.

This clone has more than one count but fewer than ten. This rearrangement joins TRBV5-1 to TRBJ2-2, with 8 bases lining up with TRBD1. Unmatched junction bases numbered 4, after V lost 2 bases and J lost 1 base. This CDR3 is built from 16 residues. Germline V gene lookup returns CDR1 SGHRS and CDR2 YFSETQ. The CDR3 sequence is CASSLIGQGNTGELFF. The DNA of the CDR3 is TGCGCCAGCAGCTTAATCGGACAGGGGAACACCGGGGAGCTGTTTTTT.

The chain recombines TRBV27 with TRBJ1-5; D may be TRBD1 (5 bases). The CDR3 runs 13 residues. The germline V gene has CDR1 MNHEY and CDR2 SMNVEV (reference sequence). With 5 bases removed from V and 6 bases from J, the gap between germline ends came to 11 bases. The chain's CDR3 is CASSGGTRQPQHF. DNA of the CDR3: TGTGCCAGCAGTGGGGGGACCCGTCAGCCCCAGCATTTT.

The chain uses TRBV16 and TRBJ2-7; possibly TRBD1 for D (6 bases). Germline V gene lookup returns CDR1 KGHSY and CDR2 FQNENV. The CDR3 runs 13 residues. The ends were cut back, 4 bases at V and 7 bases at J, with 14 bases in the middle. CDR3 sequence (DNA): TGTGCCAGCAGCCGTACCGGGACACATGAGCAGTACTTC. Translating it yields CASSRTGTHEQYF.

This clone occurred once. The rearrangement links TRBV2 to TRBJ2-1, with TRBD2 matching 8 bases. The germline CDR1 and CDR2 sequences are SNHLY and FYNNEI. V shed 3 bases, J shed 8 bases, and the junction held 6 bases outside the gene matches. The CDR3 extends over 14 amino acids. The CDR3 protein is CASSDRGGRDEQFF. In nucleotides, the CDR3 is TGTGCCAGCAGTGACCGGGGGGGCCGCGATGAGCAGTTCTTC.

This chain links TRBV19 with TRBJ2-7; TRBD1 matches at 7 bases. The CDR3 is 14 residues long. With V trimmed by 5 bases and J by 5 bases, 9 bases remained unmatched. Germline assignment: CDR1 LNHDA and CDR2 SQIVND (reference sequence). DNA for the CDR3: TGTGCCAGTAGTTCTAACAGGGGCGTCGACGAGCAGTACTTC. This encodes CASSSNRGVDEQYF. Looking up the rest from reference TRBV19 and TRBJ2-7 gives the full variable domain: DGGITQSPKYLFRKEGQNVTLSCEQNLNHDAMYWYRQDPGQGLRLIYYSQIVNDFQKGDIAEGYSVSREKKESFPLTVTSAQKNPTAFYLCASSSNRGVDEQYFGPGTRLTVT.

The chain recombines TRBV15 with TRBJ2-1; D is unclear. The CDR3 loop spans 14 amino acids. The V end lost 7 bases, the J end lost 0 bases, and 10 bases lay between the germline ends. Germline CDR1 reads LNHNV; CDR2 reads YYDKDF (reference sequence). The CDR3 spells CATNQARSYNEQFF. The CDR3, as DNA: TGTGCCACCAATCAGGCTCGCTCCTACAATGAGCAGTTCTTC.

The CDR3 reads CASSITGHGSNEQFF. The CDR3 region has the DNA TGTGCCAGCAGCATCACAGGGCATGGGAGCAATGAGCAGTTCTTC. The chain employs TRBV5-4 and TRBJ2-1, with TRBD1 as a possible D gene (6 bases). V gave up 4 bases and J gave up 6 bases, with 17 bases separating them. The length of the CDR3 is 15 residues. Per the germline V gene, CDR1 is SGHNT and CDR2 is YYREEE (reference sequence).

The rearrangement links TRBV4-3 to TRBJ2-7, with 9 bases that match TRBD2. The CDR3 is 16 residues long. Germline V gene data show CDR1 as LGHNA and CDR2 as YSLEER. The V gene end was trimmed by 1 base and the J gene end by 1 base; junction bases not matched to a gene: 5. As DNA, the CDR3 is TGCGCCAGCAGCCAAGGATTAGCGGGAGAGTCCTACGAGCAGTACTTC. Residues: CASSQGLAGESYEQYF.